The sequence of this T cell receptor beta chain was determined in a study of cytomegalovirus exposure and HLA in healthy donors. Overall study results and limits: TCR beta chain V- and J-gene trimming was linked, in a later analysis, to a missense variant in DCLRE1C. Later analysis suggested most CMV-associated TCR beta chains were HLA-restricted. The only immune exposure information that was available was CMV serostatus.

A note on this clone: Its antigen is still unknown.

Germline V gene data show CDR1 as LNHDA and CDR2 as SQIVND (reference sequence). The V segment lost 6 bases and the J segment 5 bases; nucleotides outside the gene matches: 2. The CDR3 runs 13 residues. This PCR relied on a set of 60 Vbeta primers and 13 Jbeta primers. TCRdb's table, derived via immunoSEQ multiplex PCR, lists solely in-frame clones and lacks some. The sample includes some 200,000 clones, around four fifths of them seen just once. The sequenced sample was PBMCs. This TCR was sampled from a woman in her forties or fifties in good health and CMV-seropositive. The rearrangement links TRBV19 to TRBJ2-5; 11 bases match TRBD1. CDR3 sequence: CASRDRGRETQYF. CDR3 coding DNA: TGTGCCAGTAGGGACAGGGGGCGTGAGACCCAGTACTTC.